Below are 23 T cell receptor gamma chains sequenced from a single sample in a study of γδ T cells in repeated Plasmodium falciparum infection. TCRdb re-called the multiplex PCR reads via CATT. The data hold approximately 26,000 gamma-chain clones, with over 2.5% observed a single time. Bulk repertoires came from Vgamma9/Vdelta2+ or Vdelta2-negative gammadelta T cells flow-sorted from PBMC. Sample: gamma-delta T cells from blood. The receptor set was obtained from a pool of human donors (malaria-infected and uninfected, not separated).

In the case of this clone: The TCRdb protein comes from a much larger clone and disagrees with this DNA's translation at residue 5, likely due to a read error; the protein given here is derived from the DNA. The chain couples TRGV2 to TRGJP2. No J gene was available from TCRdb, and it was assigned here by a germline match of the DNA. CDR1 is EGSNGY and CDR2 is YDSYNSKV in the germline V gene. The CDR3 is 14 amino acids. The CDR3 region is CATWGGRSDWIKTF. CDR3 in DNA: TGTGCCACCTGGGGCGGGCGTAGTGATTGGATCAAGACGTTT.

This clone was recorded at least ten times. A far larger clone is one nucleotide away, so this likely arose from a read error. This specimen includes other DNA sequences encoding the same CDR3. J is TRGJ1 or TRGJ2 and V is TRGV9. Here the J gene was assigned by germline matching of the DNA, as TCRdb has none. Germline V gene sequence: CDR1 GITISATS, CDR2 ISYDGTV (reference sequence). The trim removed 2 bases at V and 10 bases at J, leaving 5 bases unmatched. This CDR3 comprises 11 residues. CDR3 sequence: CALWEDKKKLF. The DNA for the CDR3 is TGTGCCTTGTGGGAGGATAAGAAGAAACTCTTT.

This clone was detected many times. TCRdb records a much larger clone's protein for this DNA, with a difference at residue 3 that likely arises from a read error; the protein given is the translation of the DNA. The chain is built from TRGV9 and TRGJP. Germline matching of the DNA provided the J gene here, since TCRdb leaves it blank. This CDR3 has 17 amino acids. The germline gives CDR1 GITISATS, CDR2 ISYDGTV (reference sequence). The CDR3 here is CASWESPQELGKKIKVF. The DNA of the CDR3 is TGTGCCTCGTGGGAGTCCCCCCAAGAGTTGGGCAAAAAAATCAAGGTATTT.

The sample holds many counts of this clone. One base separates it from a far larger clone, so it is likely a read error. Other DNA sequences in the same sample also yield this CDR3. The rearrangement links TRGV9 to TRGJP. Since TCRdb gives no J gene, matching the DNA to germline was used here to assign it. CDR3 length: 15 residues. The germline V gene has CDR1 GITISATS and CDR2 ISYDGTV (reference sequence). The CDR3 sequence is CALWEPPVGKKIKVF. In nucleotides, the CDR3 is TGTGCCCTGTGGGAGCCCCCGGTGGGCAAAAAAATCAAGGTATTT.

The sample holds many counts of this clone. The TCRdb protein, from a much larger clone, departs from this DNA's translation at residue 5, likely by read error; the protein shown derives from the DNA. The chain carries TRGV9 and TRGJ1 or TRGJ2. The J gene, missing from TCRdb, was assigned here through DNA to germline matching. The CDR3 covers 13 residues. Looked up from germline, CDR1 is GITISATS and CDR2 is ISYDGTV (reference sequence). The CDR3 nucleotides read TGTGCCTTGTGGGTGGTGCGTCGATATAAGAAACTCTTT. Translating gives CALWVVRRYKKLF.

Details on this clone: A far more abundant clone sits one base away, making this likely a read error. This CDR3 is also generated by other DNA sequences in the sample. This chain links TRGV9 with TRGJP. The J gene was not available in TCRdb and was assigned here by matching the DNA to germline segments. CDR1 and CDR2 from the germline V gene are GITISATS and ISYDGTV (reference sequence). The CDR3 totals 17 residues. CDR3 sequence: CALWEVHSELGKKIKVF. The CDR3 nucleotides read TGTGCCCTGTGGGAGGTCCACTCGGAGTTGGGCAAAAAAATCAAGGTATTT.

As to this clone: TCRdb shows a much larger clone's protein in place of this DNA's translation, and the two differ at residue 9, likely through a read error; the protein shown is translated from the DNA. There is no J gene call, but TRGV8 is given as the V gene. Germline CDR1 and CDR2: VENAVY and YDSYNSRV. The CDR3 consists of 11 residues. For the CDR3, the DNA is TGTGCCACCTGGGATAGAAACGAGGAACTCTTT. Amino acids: CATWDRNEELF.

Turning to this clone: This may arise from a read error, as a much more abundant clone is one base away. Other nucleotide sequences from this sample produce the same CDR3. Called V gene: TRGV2; the J gene was not called. The CDR3 length is 9 residues. Germline V gene data show CDR1 as EGSNGY and CDR2 as YDSYNSKV. The CDR3 reads CATPGTVVF. For the CDR3, the DNA is TGTGCCACCCCTGGGACGGTTGTCTTT.

This clone appeared a few times. The protein given by TCRdb reflects a much larger clone and differs at residue 6 from this DNA's translation, likely from a read error; the protein shown is the DNA's translation. The chain has TRGV9 and TRGJP. V gave up 4 bases and J gave up 4 bases; unmatched junction bases: 7. Germline V gives CDR1 GITISATS, CDR2 ISYDGTV (reference sequence). The CDR3 consists of 17 residues. The CDR3 region is CALWEVKQELGKKIKVF. Written as DNA, the CDR3 is TGTGCCTTGTGGGAAGTAAAACAAGAGTTGGGCAAAAAAATCAAGGTATTT.

This clone has at least ten counts. For this DNA, TCRdb reports the protein of a much larger clone, which diverges at residue 8, most likely from a read error; the protein presented here is translated directly from the DNA. The chain has TRGV4 and TRGJ1 or TRGJ2. No J segment appears in TCRdb, so it was assigned here by matching the sequence to germline. CDR1 is EGSTGY, CDR2 YDSYTSSV, per germline. CDR3 length: 12 residues. CDR3 in amino acids: CATWPNYDKKLF. The CDR3 nucleotides read TGTGCCACCTGGCCCAATTATGATAAGAAACTCTTT.

This clone was detected only a few times. TCRdb pairs this DNA with a much larger clone's protein that differs at residue 8, likely a read error; the protein shown was translated from the DNA. The gene calls are TRGV9 and TRGJ1 or TRGJ2. The J gene, absent from TCRdb, was called here by matching the DNA to germline. Trimming took 1 base from V and 6 from J; bases not matched to a gene: 6. The germline CDR1 and CDR2 sequences are GITISATS and ISYDGTV (reference sequence). CDR3 length equals 13 residues. CDR3: CALWEVYGYKKLF. The CDR3 DNA sequence: TGTGCCTTGTGGGAGGTTTATGGTTATAAGAAACTCTTT.

This clone came up many times. Translating this DNA gives a protein that differs at residue 5 from the TCRdb one, which belongs to a much larger clone; a read error is likely, and the protein shown is this translation. This chain uses TRGV4 with TRGJ1 or TRGJ2. The junction had 6 bases not matched to a gene; V was cut back by 4 bases and J by 0 bases. This CDR3 region has 14 residues. The germline V gene has CDR1 EGSTGY and CDR2 YDSYTSSV. This chain's CDR3 is CATWELGNYYKKLF. The CDR3 DNA reads TGTGCCACCTGGGAATTGGGGAATTATTATAAGAAACTCTTT.

This clone was seen repeatedly, ten times or more. The identical CDR3 is also encoded by other nucleotide sequences in the sample. This chain uses TRGV2 with TRGJP. TCRdb leaves out the J gene; it was filled in here by matching the DNA to germline. The CDR3 runs 16 residues. Per germline, CDR1 EGSNGY and CDR2 YDSYNSKV. The V gene end was trimmed by 0 bases and the J gene end by 7 bases; junction bases not matched to a gene: 3. The CDR3 protein is CATWDGRELGKKIKVF. The CDR3 nucleotides are TGTGCCACCTGGGACGGGCGTGAGTTGGGCAAAAAAATCAAGGTATTT.

This clone has more than one count but fewer than ten. TCRdb's listed protein matches a much larger clone and diverges from this DNA's translation at residue 12, likely through a read error; the protein shown comes from the DNA. CDR3 sequence: CALWEVRFYYKRLF. In DNA form, the CDR3 reads TGTGCCTTGTGGGAGGTGCGTTTTTATTATAAGAGACTCTTT. The J gene went uncalled, whereas the V gene is TRGV9. CDR1 is GITISATS and CDR2 is ISYDGTV in the germline V gene (reference sequence). There are 14 residues in the CDR3.

Remarks on this clone: The likely explanation is a read error, given a far larger clone one base away. The same CDR3 is also encoded by other DNA sequences in this sample. V is TRGV9 and J is TRGJ1 or TRGJ2. TCRdb records no J gene; here it was assigned by comparing the DNA to germline. Germline V gene data show CDR1 as GITISATS and CDR2 as ISYDGTV (reference sequence). The CDR3 has 14 residues. In DNA, the CDR3 is TGTGCCCTGTGGGAGGTGCGGTGTGGTTATAAGAAACTCTTT. Its protein is CALWEVRCGYKKLF.

In this sample, this clone turned up many times. Only one base separates this from a far larger clonotype, so it likely reflects a read error. Other DNA sequences in this sample translate to the same CDR3. There is no J gene call, but TRGV4 is given as the V gene. Per germline, CDR1 EGSTGY and CDR2 YDSYTSSV. This CDR3 is built from 13 residues. CDR3: CATWDGWTYKKLF. The CDR3 DNA is TGTGCCACCTGGGATGGGTGGACTTATAAGAAACTCTTC.

There are a few counts of this clone. TCRdb's protein, taken from a much larger clone, differs from this DNA's translation at residue 3, likely owing to a read error; the protein displayed comes from the DNA. V is TRGV9 and J is TRGJP. Since TCRdb gives no J gene, matching the DNA to germline was used here to assign it. Germline values: CDR1 GITISATS, CDR2 ISYDGTV (reference sequence). The CDR3 extends over 17 amino acids. The chain's CDR3 is CASWEALGELGKKIKVF. The CDR3 DNA is TGTGCCTCGTGGGAGGCGTTGGGAGAGTTGGGCAAAAAAATCAAGGTATTT.

In its sample, this clone was seen many times. The chain has TRGV5 and TRGJ1 or TRGJ2. This CDR3 has 11 residues. Trimming at V came to 9 bases and at J to 5 bases, leaving 7 bases not matched to a gene. Germline-derived CDR1 and CDR2 are VINAFY and YDVSNSKD. The DNA for the CDR3 is TGTGCCACCCCCACAAATTATAAGAAACTCTTT. Protein product: CATPTNYKKLF.

Ten or more counts support this clone. TCRdb attributes to this sequence the protein of a much larger clone, which differs from the DNA translation at residue 9; a read error is likely, and the protein displayed is translated from the DNA. The chain links TRGV4 to TRGJ1 or TRGJ2. The CDR3 length is 11 residues. Germline CDR1 is EGSTGY and CDR2 is YDSYTSSV. The CDR3 region has the DNA TGTGCCACCTGGGCTTATTATAAGAGACTCTTT. Translated, it gives CATWAYYKRLF.

The table lists this clone with a few counts. This probably arose from a read error, given a far larger clone one base away. This same CDR3 is encoded by further DNA sequences in the sample. The chain couples TRGV5 to TRGJP2. Germline V gene sequence: CDR1 VINAFY, CDR2 YDVSNSKD. The CDR3 spans 14 residues. CDR3 DNA sequence: TGTGCCACCTGGGACAAACGTAGCGATTGGATCAAGACGTTT. Encoded protein: CATWDKRSDWIKTF.

This clone was detected only once. Because the CDR3's place on the DNA is in doubt, the DNA is left out and the CDR3 is given as listed by TCRdb. With the J gene uncalled, the V gene is TRGV9. CDR1 and CDR2 from the germline V gene are GITISATS and ISYDGTV (reference sequence). The CDR3 is 29 residues long, ends included. The CDR3 spells CALPLESRNSLAVEQPWLSQVSIVRIQHF.

This clone was detected many times. TCRdb attributes to this sequence the protein of a much larger clone, which differs from the DNA translation at residue 4; a read error is likely, and the protein displayed is translated from the DNA. The J gene is TRGJ1 or TRGJ2, the V gene TRGV2. Per the germline V gene, CDR1 is EGSNGY and CDR2 is YDSYNSKV. This CDR3 comprises 12 residues. CDR3 loop: CATLDMDYKKLF. In DNA, the CDR3 is TGTGCCACCTTGGACATGGATTATAAGAAACTCTTT.

The table lists this clone with many counts. The limits of the CDR3 on the DNA are not certain, so only TCRdb's listed CDR3 is given. Other DNA sequences in this sample translate to the same CDR3. The J gene has no call, while the V gene is TRGV3. Germline lookup yields CDR1 VTNTFY and CDR2 YDVSTARD (reference sequence). The CDR3 is 31 residues long, ends included. The CDR3 sequence is CATWDRLNIRNSLAVEQHWLSQVSIGRIQHF.